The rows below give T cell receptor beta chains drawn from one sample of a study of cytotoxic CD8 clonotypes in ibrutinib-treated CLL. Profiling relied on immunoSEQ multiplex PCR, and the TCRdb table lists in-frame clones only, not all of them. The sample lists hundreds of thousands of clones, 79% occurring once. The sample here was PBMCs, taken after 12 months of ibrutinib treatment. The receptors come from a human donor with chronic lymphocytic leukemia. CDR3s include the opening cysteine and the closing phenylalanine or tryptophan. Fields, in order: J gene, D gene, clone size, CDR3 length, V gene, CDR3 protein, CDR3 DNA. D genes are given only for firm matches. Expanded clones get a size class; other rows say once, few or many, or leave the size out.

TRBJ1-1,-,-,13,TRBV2,CASRADTVTEAFF,TGTGCCAGCAGGGCTGACACGGTCACTGAAGCTTTCTTT
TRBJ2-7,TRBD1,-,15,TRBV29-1,CSATLNRDRGYEQYF,TGCAGCGCTACACTAAACCGGGACAGGGGCTACGAGCAGTACTTC
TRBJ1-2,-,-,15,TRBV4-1,CASSIQPMGSSGYTF,TGCGCCAGCAGCATACAGCCTATGGGCTCCTCTGGCTACACCTTC
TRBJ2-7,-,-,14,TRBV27,CARPFSPYPHEQYF,TGTGCCCGCCCTTTCTCTCCCTACCCCCACGAGCAGTACTTC
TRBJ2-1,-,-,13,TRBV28,CASIAGNYNEQFF,TGTGCCAGCATTGCAGGAAATTACAATGAGCAGTTCTTC
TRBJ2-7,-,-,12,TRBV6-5,CASSYPLGVVYF,TGTGCCAGCAGTTACCCCCTAGGGGTTGTTTACTTC
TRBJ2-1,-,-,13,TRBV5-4,CASTTSLLNEQFF,TGTGCCAGCACAACTTCCTTGCTGAATGAGCAGTTCTTC
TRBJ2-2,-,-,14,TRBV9,CASSVEAVIGELFF,TGTGCCAGCAGCGTAGAGGCCGTTATTGGGGAGCTGTTTTTT
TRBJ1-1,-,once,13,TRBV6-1,CASSSAQNTEAFF,TGTGCCAGCAGCTCCGCCCAGAACACTGAAGCTTTCTTT
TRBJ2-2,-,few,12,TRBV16,CASSQGPGELFF,TGTGCCAGCAGCCAAGGCCCCGGGGAGCTGTTTTTT
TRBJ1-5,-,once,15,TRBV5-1,CASSEGGQSNQPQHF,TGCGCCAGCAGTGAGGGGGGTCAGAGCAATCAGCCCCAGCATTTT
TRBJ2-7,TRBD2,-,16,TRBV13,CASSFSGTSGNYEQYF,TGTGCCAGCAGCTTCTCCGGGACTAGCGGGAACTACGAGCAGTACTTC
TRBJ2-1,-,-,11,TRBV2,CASSDQARQFF,TGTGCCAGCAGTGACCAGGCTCGGCAGTTCTTC
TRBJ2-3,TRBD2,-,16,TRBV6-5,CASSYSGGGAIDTQYF,TGTGCCAGCAGTTATAGCGGCGGGGGGGCCATAGATACGCAGTATTTT
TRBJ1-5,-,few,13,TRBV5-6,CASSFARGQPQHF,TGTGCCAGCAGCTTTGCCCGGGGACAGCCCCAGCATTTT
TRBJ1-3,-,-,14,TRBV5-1,CASSDRSSGNTIYF,TGCGCCAGCAGTGACAGGTCCTCTGGAAACACCATATATTTT
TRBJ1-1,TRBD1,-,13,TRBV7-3,CASSSQGGTEAFF,TGTGCCAGCAGCTCACAGGGGGGCACTGAAGCTTTCTTT
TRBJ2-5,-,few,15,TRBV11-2,CASSLRPSSSETQYF,TGTGCCAGCAGCCTCCGTCCTTCGTCATCAGAGACCCAGTACTTC
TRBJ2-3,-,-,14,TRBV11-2,CASSWASGTDTQYF,TGTGCCAGCAGCTGGGCTAGCGGCACAGATACGCAGTATTTT
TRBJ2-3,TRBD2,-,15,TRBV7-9,CASAYGGGDTDTQYF,TGTGCCAGCGCATACGGTGGGGGGGACACAGATACGCAGTATTTT
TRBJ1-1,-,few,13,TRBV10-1,CASTRGANTEAFF,TGCGCCAGCACCAGAGGAGCGAACACTGAAGCTTTCTTT
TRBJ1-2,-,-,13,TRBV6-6,CASSAQGNYGYTF,TGTGCCAGCAGTGCACAGGGTAACTATGGCTACACCTTC
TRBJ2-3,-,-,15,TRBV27,CASSSLGVAADTQYF,TGTGCCAGCAGTTCCCTCGGTGTAGCCGCAGATACGCAGTATTTT
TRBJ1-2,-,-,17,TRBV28,CASSQPEGWGSNYGYTF,TGTGCCAGCAGTCAGCCAGAGGGGTGGGGATCCAACTATGGCTACACCTTC
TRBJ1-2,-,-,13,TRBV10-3,CAISPQDHYGYTF,TGTGCCATCAGCCCTCAGGATCACTATGGCTACACCTTC
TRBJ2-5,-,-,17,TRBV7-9,CASYRVEGGGPQETQYF,TGTGCCAGCTACAGGGTCGAGGGCGGGGGACCTCAAGAGACCCAGTACTTC
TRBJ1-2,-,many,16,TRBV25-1,CASSESRAVTNYGYTF,TGTGCCAGCAGTGAATCTCGGGCAGTAACTAACTATGGCTACACCTTC
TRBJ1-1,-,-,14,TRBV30,CAWSRGGAGTEAFF,TGTGCCTGGAGTCGGGGTGGGGCAGGCACTGAAGCTTTCTTT
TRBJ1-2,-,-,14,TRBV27,CASREAVNIYGYTF,TGTGCCAGCAGAGAAGCAGTGAATATCTATGGCTACACCTTC